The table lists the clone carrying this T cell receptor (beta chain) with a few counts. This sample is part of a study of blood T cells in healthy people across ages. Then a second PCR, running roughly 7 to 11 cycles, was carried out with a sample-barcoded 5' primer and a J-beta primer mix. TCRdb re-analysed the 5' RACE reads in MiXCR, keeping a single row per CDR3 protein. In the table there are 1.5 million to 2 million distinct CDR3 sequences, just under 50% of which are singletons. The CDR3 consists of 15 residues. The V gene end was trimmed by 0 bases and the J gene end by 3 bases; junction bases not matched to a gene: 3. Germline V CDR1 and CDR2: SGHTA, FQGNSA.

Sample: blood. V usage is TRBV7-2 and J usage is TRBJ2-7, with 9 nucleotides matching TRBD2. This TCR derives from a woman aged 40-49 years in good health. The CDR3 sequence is CASSLASGGRYEQYF. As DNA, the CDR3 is TGTGCCAGCAGCTTAGCTAGCGGGGGCCGCTACGAGCAGTACTTC.